Below, one TCR beta chain is given with its context. This entry belongs to a study of shared clonotypes between healthy human individuals. Study details: Aged 18 to 49, the donors were two women and three men.

Only in-frame clones appear in the TCRdb table, and some are missing; sequencing was by immunoSEQ multiplex PCR. The sample includes about 1.1 million clones, approximately 80% seen only once; the top ten take approximately 0.9%. All the donors were Caucasian adults who lived in Nashville, Tennessee. The CDR3 totals 12 residues. Germline V gene lookup returns CDR1 ENHRY and CDR2 SYGVKD. Trimming cost V 3 bases and J 12 bases, with 12 bases left between them. The TCR comes from a man aged 18 to 35 in good health. Some clones in this sample may be carry-over from other donors' samples. The specimen sequenced was memory CD4+ T cells from PBMCs. Subset in this sample: CD45RA-negative fraction. The chain combines TRBV10-3 with TRBJ2-1; maybe TRBD2 (5 bases). The CDR3 nucleotides are TGTGCCATCAGTGAAAGGGAGAGCGTGCAGTTCTTC. Translating gives CAISERESVQFF.